Listed below are T cell receptor beta chains from one sample, sequenced in a study of PD-1 blockade in classical Hodgkin lymphoma. Using immunoSEQ multiplex PCR, the repertoire was profiled, and TCRdb retains in-frame clones only, with some absent. The sample contains 4,000 or so clones, roughly three fifths of which appear only once. The specimen was CD8+ T cells from blood, collected before the fourth cycle of nivolumab. Receptor source: a human donor with classical Hodgkin lymphoma. Both conserved end residues are part of each CDR3. A D gene is named only where the DNA matches it firmly. Part of the rows lack a size; the others show once, few, many or a class for expanded clones.

j_call	clone_size	d_call	v_call	cdr3_aa	cdr3_nt
TRBJ1-3	-	-	TRBV7-8	CASSANPMGGNTIYF	TGTGCCAGCAGCGCTAACCCGATGGGAGGAAACACCATATATTTT
TRBJ1-2	-	TRBD1	TRBV14	CASSQEQGTDGYTF	TGTGCCAGCAGCCAAGAACAGGGGACGGATGGCTACACCTTC
TRBJ2-1	-	TRBD2	TRBV27	CASRVWPPIVSGNFTEQFF	TGTGCCAGCCGTGTTTGGCCCCCTATTGTTAGCGGGAATTTCACTGAGCAGTTCTTC
TRBJ2-5	large	-	TRBV6-5	CASSSAGWEYF	TGTGCCAGCAGTTCCGCGGGGTGGGAGTACTTC
TRBJ1-2	-	-	TRBV30	CAWSRSYGYTF	TGTGCCTGGAGTCGATCCTATGGCTACACCTTC
TRBJ2-5	-	TRBD2	TRBV29-1	CSVGRRGEVETQYF	TGCAGCGTTGGGAGGCGGGGGGAGGTCGAGACCCAGTACTTC
TRBJ2-7	-	-	TRBV7-6	CASSLGQETIYEQYF	TGTGCCAGCAGCTTAGGGCAGGAAACCATCTACGAGCAGTACTTC
TRBJ1-5	large	-	TRBV6-1	CASSEEAAPQPQHF	TGTGCCAGCAGTGAAGAGGCAGCACCTCAGCCCCAGCATTTT
TRBJ1-3	-	-	TRBV7-6	CASSLGRGGGYLLPSSGNTIYF	TGTGCCAGCAGCTTAGGTCGGGGAGGGGGATACCTCCTCCCGAGCTCTGGAAACACCATATATTTT
TRBJ2-1	-	-	TRBV4-3	CASSQEDPGLGYNEQFF	TGCGCCAGCAGCCAGGAAGACCCGGGACTGGGATACAATGAGCAGTTCTTC
TRBJ1-3	-	TRBD1	TRBV5-5	CASSLERQGISGNTIYF	TGTGCCAGCAGCTTAGAGAGACAGGGGATATCTGGAAACACCATATATTTT
TRBJ1-2	-	-	TRBV29-1	CSVDNPNYGYTF	TGCAGCGTTGACAATCCTAACTATGGCTACACCTTC
TRBJ2-7	-	TRBD1	TRBV5-6	CASSPRDRTNYEQYF	TGTGCCAGCAGCCCCAGGGACAGGACGAATTACGAGCAGTACTTC
TRBJ1-2	-	-	TRBV4-3	CASSQDSGYYGYTF	TGCGCCAGCAGCCAAGATTCCGGATACTATGGCTACACCTTC
TRBJ2-2	-	-	TRBV27	CASSSLPEGASWWIHGELFF	TGTGCCAGCAGCTCCCTCCCGGAAGGGGCCTCCTGGTGGATTCACGGGGAGCTGTTTTTT
TRBJ1-2	-	-	TRBV27	CASSPMLDSANYGYTF	TGTGCCAGCAGTCCCATGCTGGACAGCGCTAACTATGGCTACACCTTC
TRBJ2-1	-	-	TRBV6-5	CASSYGAGSYNEQFF	TGTGCCAGCAGTTACGGGGCGGGGTCATACAATGAGCAGTTCTTC
TRBJ2-7	-	-	TRBV7-9	CASSRTDRPAPYEQYF	TGTGCCAGCAGCCGAACAGACAGACCGGCGCCCTACGAGCAGTACTTC
TRBJ2-1	-	-	TRBV27	CASSFPVSREQFF	TGTGCCAGCAGTTTCCCCGTCAGCCGTGAGCAGTTCTTC
TRBJ2-2	-	-	TRBV7-9	CASTPSVTGELFF	TGTGCCAGCACCCCATCCGTCACCGGGGAGCTGTTTTTT
TRBJ1-2	medium-sized	TRBD1	TRBV27	CASSSRQGARDYGYTF	TGTGCCAGCAGTTCGCGTCAGGGGGCGCGCGACTATGGCTACACCTTC
TRBJ2-7	-	-	TRBV4-3	CASSQDGGNYEQYF	TGCGCCAGCAGCCAAGATGGGGGGAACTACGAGCAGTACTTC
TRBJ2-5	-	TRBD2	TRBV7-3	CASSLSGGGRETQYF	TGTGCCAGCAGCTTATCGGGAGGGGGTCGAGAGACCCAGTACTTC
TRBJ1-2	once	-	TRBV19	CASSIWQNPNYGYTF	TGTGCCAGTAGTATATGGCAGAACCCTAACTATGGCTACACCTTC
TRBJ2-5	once	-	TRBV18	CASSPERETQYF	TGTGCCAGCTCACCGGAACGAGAGACCCAGTACTTC
TRBJ1-2	-	TRBD1	TRBV9	CASSVGDRGRNYGYTF	TGTGCCAGCAGCGTAGGGGACAGGGGGCGCAACTATGGCTACACCTTC
TRBJ1-5	-	TRBD1	TRBV2	CASTAGTGWGHQPQHF	TGTGCCAGCACCGCGGGGACAGGCTGGGGGCATCAGCCCCAGCATTTT
TRBJ2-7	few	TRBD2	TRBV27	CASSLFLAGGYEQYF	TGTGCCAGCAGTTTATTTCTAGCGGGGGGATACGAGCAGTACTTC
TRBJ2-7	-	-	TRBV10-3	CAISEGGTWEQYF	TGTGCCATCAGTGAGGGGGGGACGTGGGAGCAGTACTTC
TRBJ1-1	-	-	TRBV7-3	CASSLGVTGTEAFF	TGTGCCAGCAGCTTAGGGGTAACGGGCACTGAAGCTTTCTTT
TRBJ2-1	-	-	TRBV6-5	CASSYSDRTDEQFF	TGTGCCAGCAGTTACTCAGACAGGACGGATGAGCAGTTCTTC
TRBJ2-5	-	-	TRBV6-4	CASSSAGWEYF	TGTGCCAGCAGTTCCGCGGGGTGGGAGTACTTC
TRBJ1-3	-	-	TRBV28	CASSFFGAVGNTIYF	TGTGCCAGCAGTTTCTTCGGTGCTGTTGGAAACACCATATATTTT
TRBJ2-7	-	-	TRBV7-6	CASSPTGGARGEQYF	TGTGCCAGCAGCCCTACAGGGGGGGCGCGAGGCGAGCAGTACTTC
TRBJ2-1	-	-	TRBV5-5	CASSLDPGYYNEQFF	TGTGCCAGCAGCTTGGACCCTGGGTACTACAATGAGCAGTTCTTC
TRBJ2-5	-	TRBD2	TRBV7-8	CASSFSGGALETQYF	TGTGCCAGCAGCTTTAGCGGGGGGGCCTTAGAGACCCAGTACTTC